The present entry profiles one T cell receptor beta chain with its context. The antigen it recognizes is unknown. This specimen comes from a study of cytomegalovirus exposure and HLA in healthy donors (dated by TCRdb to the late 2010s). Looking at the study overall: An earlier analysis of around 600 of the donors reported roughly 300 Gb of sequence data and some 100 million unique TCR beta sequences from around 200 million T cells. About 310 gigabases of sequencing data and tens of millions of unique TCR sequences were included in an early release covering around 600 HLA-typed donors. Of the roughly 400 genotyped donors, roughly 76% were placed in the genetic ancestry cluster associated with self-reported Caucasian donors. The aim of the study was to test whether cataloging public T cell receptors could identify signatures of past pathogen exposure. Using immunosequencing, the study profiled T cell repertoires from 666 subjects and related those repertoires to cytomegalovirus serostatus. In addition to the first cohort of hundreds of subjects, a separate validation cohort of 130 or so different subjects was used. To predict cytomegalovirus infection status, the study combined high-throughput TCR immunosequencing, statistical association of individual TCRs with disease status, and machine learning. A later analysis re-analyzed previously published TCR beta repertoires from roughly 600 donors and added high-resolution HLA genotyping to study TCR occurrence patterns. The later analysis used no new phenotypic data to find candidate immune exposures, relying instead on TCR beta sequences and their occurrence across donors. To decide whether each TCR beta V gene segment behaved as functional or pseudogenic, an earlier analysis of some 600 of the donors relied on high-throughput TCR beta sequencing. Donor age, sex, ethnicity and CMV serostatus were collected together with the repertoire data. Genome-wide SNP genotypes for about 60% of the 666 donors were used in a later genetic analysis, which treated that subset as a discovery cohort. Every discovery cohort repertoire had been produced on one sequencing platform. Both class I and class II loci were covered by HLA typing, at four-digit resolution. The number of typed donors differed by locus: roughly 629-640 for A, B, C, DRB1 and DQB1; some 500 for DQA1; 600 to 610 for DPA1; and 400 to 480 for DPB1. Roughly 5 DR-DQ haplotypes were handled as single units for association and clustering, since linkage in the cohort was strong. Among some 410 genotyped donors of the cohort, an average of about 220,000 unique TCR beta nucleotide sequences was sequenced per donor, of which roughly 18% were non-productive. Broader findings and caveats from the paper: Sequencing depth was assumed to be roughly uniform across donors in the presence/absence analyses, though that assumption may not hold. The authors suggested that the approach could potentially be generalized to other disease states and immunological phenotypes. The only immune exposure information available for the cohort was CMV serostatus. When HLA alleles, especially DR and DQ, strongly co-occurred, TCR associations were difficult to assign to individual alleles. The study listed 150 to 200 TCR beta chains as associated with cytomegalovirus. An earlier analysis of around 540 of the donors showed that most TCR beta V segments appeared in productive rearrangements either about 87% or about 30% of the time, which broadly matched IMGT annotations. Compared with the roughly 720-donor mean, donors in an Asian-associated ancestry cluster had fewer N-insertions in productive TCRs, according to a later genetic analysis. Most TCR sequences were seen in very few donors, while some public TCRs were found in many individuals. The earlier analysis of approximately 540 of the donors excluded around 17 rarely observed V segments, including chromosome 9 orphons, because counts were too low. A cluster of highly shared sequence variants was judged likely to be a technical artifact of the sequencing pipeline. In a later analysis, the rate of TCR association differed among HLA loci, with DRB1 alleles having the most associated TCRs and HLA-C alleles having the fewest. Cytomegalovirus status was reported to be diagnosed by the classifier with high specificity and sensitivity in both the original and validation cohorts. In a later genetic analysis, a missense DCLRE1C variant was associated with V-gene and J-gene trimming of TCR beta chains, and the association was replicated in an independent cohort. Several of the top co-occurrence clusters appeared to be linked to parvovirus B19, influenza, CMV and Epstein-Barr virus, according to a later analysis. Only TCR beta chains were sequenced in this cohort, and the absence of alpha or paired-chain data limited detectable features. Because some donors lacked HLA typing at each locus, the association tests relied only on the typed subset. In a later analysis, most CMV-associated TCR beta chains were found to appear HLA-restricted, with HLA associations seemingly driven largely by CMV exposure. Some IMGT-functional V segments, including TRBV6-2 and TRBV6-3, could not be distinguished by the 87-base-pair reads and were therefore excluded. Linkage disequilibrium might explain the correlated functional status among segregating V segments, but an unknown experimental factor could not be ruled out. A further reported finding was that TCR beta sequences accurately predicted the HLA-A and HLA-B alleles for most subjects in the first cohort. At a false discovery rate of 0.05, a later analysis linked about 17,000 TCR beta sequences to specific HLA alleles. A later analysis found that HLA-associated TCR beta chains were more clonally expanded and had lower generation probabilities than equally common non-associated chains. A few of the identified cytomegalovirus-associated TCR beta chains were confirmed in vitro to be specific for cytomegalovirus antigens.

There are 12 amino acids in the CDR3, from cysteine to phenylalanine inclusive. Kept here is only the CDR3 DNA, which spans 36 bases and is read in frame from base 1. The junction shows trimming of 4 bases on V and 9 bases on J, plus 10 bases between the germline ends. The germline V gene yields SGHAT for CDR1 and FQNNGV for CDR2. The cohort comprised 710 or so healthy bone marrow donors. At the time of sampling, all cohort members were nominally healthy, though unrecorded immune exposures were likely present. The donor was CMV seronegative and belonged to the group of 350 to 400 seronegative cohort members. A peripheral blood sample was provided by each donor, and peripheral blood mononuclear cells were used for TCR beta sequencing. The Qiagen DNeasy Blood Extraction Kit was used to extract genomic DNA from the blood cell samples. Receptor amplification or capture employed the immunoSEQ multiplex PCR assay. For the multiplex PCR, a mixture combining 60 forward primers for TCR Vbeta segments and 13 reverse primers for TCR Jbeta segments was used. The CDR3 region of rearranged TCR beta genes was amplified from genomic DNA with a multiplex PCR assay. On the Illumina HiSeq System, the amplified TCR beta libraries were sequenced as 87-base-pair reads. Per the source publication's procedure: A later analysis counted about 80 million unique TCR beta chains across the 650 to 800 repertoires, and around 9.9 million of these chains were shared by at least two donors. To remove PCR and sequencing errors, raw reads were error-corrected and collapsed into unique sequences using a nearest-neighbor algorithm that merged closely related sequences. To assign V, D and J gene segments, CDR3 sequences were aligned to IMGT reference sequences. For a sequence to be retained, a match of at least six nucleotides to both a V gene segment and a J gene segment was required. A rearrangement was called productive if the CDR3 had no stop codons and remained in frame with V and J, and every other rearrangement was called non-productive. CDR3 was defined by IMGT convention, running from the second conserved V-encoded cysteine to the conserved J-encoded phenylalanine. Sequences without an unambiguous match to a single V gene segment were excluded from the earlier analysis of 450 to 750 of the donors. In an earlier analysis of 587 of the donors, V segments were called functional above 56.7% productive rearrangements and were called segregating when the between-donor standard deviation exceeded 5%. A statistical classification framework was developed to diagnose cytomegalovirus status using the catalog of TCR beta chain sequences. V and J gene assignment, in a later analysis, came from comparing TCR nucleotide sequences with IMGT/GENE-DB human TR gene sequences. A later analysis assigned CDR3 sequences and most-parsimonious VDJ recombination scenarios with the TCRdist pipeline. In a later analysis, each TCR beta chain was defined by its CDR3 amino acid sequence together with its V-gene family, and reads without a unique V-gene family were excluded. A later analysis removed several hundred highly shared, low-generation-probability nucleotide sequences to deal with suspected cross-contamination and a sequencing artifact. For each public chain, a later analysis derived a clonal expansion index from normalized ranks of inferred template counts within each repertoire. In a later analysis, generation probabilities were computed with a VDJ recombination model fitted to out-of-frame rearrangements, and the resulting probabilities were checked against IGoR. A later analysis scored TCR-TCR, TCR-HLA and TCR-CMV co-occurrence with hypergeometric tests, applying a repertoire-size bias correction to TCR pairs. In a later analysis, false discovery rates were estimated by permuting HLA or CMV assignments 20 times. In a later analysis, co-occurring TCRs were grouped with DBSCAN, and TCRdist sequence similarity was added when clustering was performed within HLA-allele-positive subsets. For co-occurrence clustering, repertoires with fewer than 30,000 or more than 120,000 public chains were excluded, along with roughly five repertoires with anomalous nucleotide sharing. Sourced from immuneACCESS, this table was stored by TCRdb with only in-frame sequences that have V and J called. A share of the clones is absent; for the studies checked, an unresolved V gene accounts for under half, and the remainder has no known explanation. D and trimming come from the DNA, and the V and J calls and clone size come from that table. The table for this sample lists some 110,000 clones. About 3.8% of the sample belongs to the ten largest clones.

The V and J segments used are TRBV11-2 and TRBJ2-1; perhaps TRBD2 is the D gene, with 5 bases matching. Sample: PBMCs. The TCR originated in a man younger than 45 in good health and CMV-seronegative. The DNA sequence follows: TGTGCCAGCAGCTCTGGACGGGGTGAGCAGTTCTTC. Its translation reads: CASSSGRGEQFF. Extended through the reference TRBV11-2 and TRBJ2-1 proteins, this CDR3 yields the full variable domain: EAGVAQSPRYKIIEKRQSVAFWCNPISGHATLYWYQQILGQGPKLLIQFQNNGVVDDSQLPKDRFSAERLKGVDSTLKIQPAKLEDSAVYLCASSSGRGEQFFGPGTRLTVL.